What follows describes a single TCR beta chain. The assay was run at deep level. The data were produced by immunoSEQ multiplex PCR, yet TCRdb's version contains in-frame clones alone and is incomplete. The sample lists 2 million to 3 million clones; more than 85% were seen once. This sample was included in a study of shared clonotypes between healthy human individuals. There are 15 residues in the CDR3. CDR1 is SGHTS, CDR2 YDEGEE, per germline. J gave up 7 bases and V 2 bases, and 5 bases lay outside the gene matches. V gene TRBV5-8 combines with J gene TRBJ1-4; 10 bases align to TRBD1. The receptor was derived from a man aged 18 to 29 in good health. Some clones in this sample may be carry-over from other donors' samples. Sample: naive CD4+ T cells from PBMCs. Subset described: CD45RA+ positively selected. CDR3 in amino acids: CASSLRTGGSEKLFF. CDR3 in DNA: TGTGCCAGCAGCTTACGGACAGGGGGAAGTGAAAAACTGTTTTTT.